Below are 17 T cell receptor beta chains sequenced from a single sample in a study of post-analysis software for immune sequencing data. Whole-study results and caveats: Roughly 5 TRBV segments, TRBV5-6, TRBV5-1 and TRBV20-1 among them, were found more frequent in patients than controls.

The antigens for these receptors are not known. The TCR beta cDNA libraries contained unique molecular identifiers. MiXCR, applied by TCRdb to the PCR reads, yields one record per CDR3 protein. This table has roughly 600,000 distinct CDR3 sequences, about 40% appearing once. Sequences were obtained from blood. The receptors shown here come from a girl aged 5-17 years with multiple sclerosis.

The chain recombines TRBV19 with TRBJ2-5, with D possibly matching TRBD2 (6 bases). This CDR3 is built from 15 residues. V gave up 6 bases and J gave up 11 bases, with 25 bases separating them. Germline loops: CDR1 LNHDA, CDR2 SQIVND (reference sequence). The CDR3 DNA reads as TGTGCCAGTAGCCCCCCGGGTGGTAGCGGAGGTGAGCAGTACTTC. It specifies CASSPPGGSGGEQYF.

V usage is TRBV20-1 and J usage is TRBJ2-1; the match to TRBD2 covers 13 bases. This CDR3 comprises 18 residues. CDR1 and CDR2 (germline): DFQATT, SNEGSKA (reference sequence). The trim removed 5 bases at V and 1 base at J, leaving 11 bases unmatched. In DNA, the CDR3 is TGCAGTGCTCGACTAGCGGGGGGCTACCCCGGGTCCTACAATGAGCAGTTCTTC. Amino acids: CSARLAGGYPGSYNEQFF.

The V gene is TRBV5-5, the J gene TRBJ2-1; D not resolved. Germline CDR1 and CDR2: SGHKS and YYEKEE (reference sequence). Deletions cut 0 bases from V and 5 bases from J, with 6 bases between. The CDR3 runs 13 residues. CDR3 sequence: CASSLVPNNEQFF. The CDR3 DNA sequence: TGTGCCAGCAGCTTGGTACCGAACAATGAGCAGTTCTTC. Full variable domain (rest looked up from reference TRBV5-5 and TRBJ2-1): DAGVTQSPTHLIKTRGQQVTLRCSPISGHKSVSWYQQVLGQGPQFIFQYYEKEERGRGNFPDRFSARQFPNYSSELNVNALLLGDSALYLCASSLVPNNEQFFGPGTRLTVL.

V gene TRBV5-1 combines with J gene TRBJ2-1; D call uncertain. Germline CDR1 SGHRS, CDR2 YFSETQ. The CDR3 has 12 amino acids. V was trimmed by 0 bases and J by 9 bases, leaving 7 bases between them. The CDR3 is CASSLDGLEQFF. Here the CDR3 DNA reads TGCGCCAGCAGCTTGGATGGTCTTGAGCAGTTCTTC.

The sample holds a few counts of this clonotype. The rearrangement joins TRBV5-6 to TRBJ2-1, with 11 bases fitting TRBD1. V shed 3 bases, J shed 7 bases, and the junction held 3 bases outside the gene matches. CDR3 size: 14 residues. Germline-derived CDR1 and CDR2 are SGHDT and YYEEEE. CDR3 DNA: TGTGCCAGCAGCTGGGGGACAGGGGGGAATGAGCAGTTCTTC. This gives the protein CASSWGTGGNEQFF.

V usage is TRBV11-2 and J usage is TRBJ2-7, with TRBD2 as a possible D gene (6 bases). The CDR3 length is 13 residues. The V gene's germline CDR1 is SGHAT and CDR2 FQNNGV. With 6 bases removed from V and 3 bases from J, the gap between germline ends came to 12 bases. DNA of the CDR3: TGTGCCAGCAGTGCGCGGGACGGCTACGAGCAGTACTTC. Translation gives CASSARDGYEQYF.

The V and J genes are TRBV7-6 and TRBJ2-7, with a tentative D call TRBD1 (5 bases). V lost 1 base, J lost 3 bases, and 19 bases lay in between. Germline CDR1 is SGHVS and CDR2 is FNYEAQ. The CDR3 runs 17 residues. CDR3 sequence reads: CASSLEPSRFTGYEQYF. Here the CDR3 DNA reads TGTGCCAGCAGCTTAGAACCATCCCGGTTTACAGGCTACGAGCAGTACTTC.

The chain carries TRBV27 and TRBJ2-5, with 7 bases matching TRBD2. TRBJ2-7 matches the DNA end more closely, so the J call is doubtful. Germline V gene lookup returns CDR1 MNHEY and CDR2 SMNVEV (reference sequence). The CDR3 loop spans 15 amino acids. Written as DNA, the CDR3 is TGTGCCAGCAGTTTAAAATCGGGGGGTCCCTACGAGCAGTACTTC. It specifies CASSLKSGGPYEQYF.

In nucleotides, the CDR3 is TGCAGTGCTAGAGTTCGGGGGCAAGACTATGGCTACACCTTC. Translating it yields CSARVRGQDYGYTF. The chain joins TRBV20-1 to TRBJ1-2, with D possibly TRBD1 on 6 matching bases. Deletions cut 1 base from V and 3 bases from J, with 12 bases between. This CDR3 is 14 amino acids long. The germline CDR1 and CDR2 sequences are DFQATT and SNEGSKA (reference sequence).

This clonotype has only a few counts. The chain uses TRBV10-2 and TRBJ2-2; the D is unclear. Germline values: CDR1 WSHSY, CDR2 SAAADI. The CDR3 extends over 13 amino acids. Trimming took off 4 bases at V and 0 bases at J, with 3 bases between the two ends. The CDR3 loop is CASSGSNTGELFF. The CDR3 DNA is TGCGCCAGCAGTGGGTCGAACACCGGGGAGCTGTTTTTT.

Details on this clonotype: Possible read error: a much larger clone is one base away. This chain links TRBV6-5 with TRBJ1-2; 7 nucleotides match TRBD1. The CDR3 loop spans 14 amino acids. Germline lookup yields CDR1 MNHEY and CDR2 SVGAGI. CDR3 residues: CACSYRGIGYGYTF. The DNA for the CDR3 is TGTGCCTGCAGTTACAGGGGAATAGGGTATGGCTACACCTTC.

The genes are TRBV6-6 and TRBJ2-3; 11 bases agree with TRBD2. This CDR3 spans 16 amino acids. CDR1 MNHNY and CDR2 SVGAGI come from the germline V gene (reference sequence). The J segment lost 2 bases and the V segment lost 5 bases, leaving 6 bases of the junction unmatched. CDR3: CASSGGTSGYTDTQYF. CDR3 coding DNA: TGTGCCAGCAGTGGCGGGACTAGCGGTTACACAGATACGCAGTATTTT.

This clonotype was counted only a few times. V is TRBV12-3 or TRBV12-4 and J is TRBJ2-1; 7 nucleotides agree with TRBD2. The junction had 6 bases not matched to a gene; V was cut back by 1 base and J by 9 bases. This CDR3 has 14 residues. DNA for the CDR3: TGTGCCAGCAGTTTAGGGCGGGAGCGGGGTGAGCAGTTCTTC. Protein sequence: CASSLGRERGEQFF.

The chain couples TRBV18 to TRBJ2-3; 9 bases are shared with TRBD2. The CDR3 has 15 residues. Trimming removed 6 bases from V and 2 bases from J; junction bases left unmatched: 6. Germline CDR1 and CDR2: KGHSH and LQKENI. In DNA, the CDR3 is TGTGCCAGCTCGCCTGTAGCGGGGGACACAGATACGCAGTATTTT. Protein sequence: CASSPVAGDTDTQYF.

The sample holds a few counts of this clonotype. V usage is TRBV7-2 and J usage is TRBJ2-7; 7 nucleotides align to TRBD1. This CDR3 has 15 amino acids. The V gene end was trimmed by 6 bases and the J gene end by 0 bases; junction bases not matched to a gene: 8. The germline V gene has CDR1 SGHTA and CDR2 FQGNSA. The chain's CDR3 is CASRPRGPVSYEQYF. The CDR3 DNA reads TGTGCCAGCAGACCTAGGGGGCCCGTCTCCTACGAGCAGTACTTC.

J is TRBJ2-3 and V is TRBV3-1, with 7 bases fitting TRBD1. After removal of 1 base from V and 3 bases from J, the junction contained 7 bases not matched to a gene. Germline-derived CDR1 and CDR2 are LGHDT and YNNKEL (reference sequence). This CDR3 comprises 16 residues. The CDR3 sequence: CASSQGEGARTDTQYF. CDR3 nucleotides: TGTGCCAGCAGCCAAGGAGAGGGGGCCCGGACAGATACGCAGTATTTT.

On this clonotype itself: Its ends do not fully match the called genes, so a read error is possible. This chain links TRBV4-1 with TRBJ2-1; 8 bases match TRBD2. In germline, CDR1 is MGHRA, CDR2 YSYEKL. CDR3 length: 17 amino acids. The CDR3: CASRQDEGLASYNEQFF. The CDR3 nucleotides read TGCGCCAGCAGACAAGATGAAGGACTAGCCTCCTACAATGAGCAGTTCTTC.